Listed here are 19 T cell receptor beta chains from one sample, sequenced in a study of T cell repertoires in ileal Crohn's disease. Some clones are missing from TCRdb's copy, which holds only in-frame ones; the method was immunoSEQ multiplex PCR. The top ten hold approximately 4.7% of the sample, which has some 14,000 clones, approximately 78% seen once. Material: ileal tissue. These receptors were collected from an adult with Crohn's disease.

The chain joins TRBV25-1 to TRBJ2-1; TRBD1 is a possible D gene (6 bases). The CDR3 contains 14 residues. Trimming left V 6 bases short and J 0 bases short, with 9 bases between. CDR1 is MGHDK, CDR2 SYGVNS, per germline. The CDR3 sequence is CASRRGGSYNEQFF. CDR3 nucleotides: TGTGCCAGCAGACGAGGGGGCTCCTACAATGAGCAGTTCTTC.

The DNA of the CDR3 is TGTGCCAGCAGCTTAAACATCTATGGCTACACCTTC. Translated, it gives CASSLNIYGYTF. V is TRBV7-9 and J is TRBJ1-2; D gene ambiguous. This CDR3 spans 12 amino acids. The germline V gene has CDR1 SEHNR and CDR2 FQNEAQ (reference sequence). The V gene lost 2 bases and the J gene lost 4 bases, with 5 bases spanning the gap.

J is TRBJ2-1 and V is TRBV28, with TRBD2 identical over 12 bases. The CDR3 has 18 amino acids. Germline V lookup: CDR1 MDHEN, CDR2 SYDVKM. V lost 6 bases to trimming and J lost 0 bases; unmatched junction nucleotides: 9. CDR3 in DNA: TGTGCCAGCAGACGAAATGGACTAGCGGGGAGCTCCTACAATGAGCAGTTCTTC. Protein product: CASRRNGLAGSSYNEQFF.

This clone was observed once. The rearrangement uses TRBV7-2 and TRBJ2-7; possible D gene TRBD2, 5 bases. V dropped 5 bases and J dropped 4 bases, with 15 bases sitting between them. The germline V gene has CDR1 SGHTA and CDR2 FQGNSA. This CDR3 has 14 residues. The CDR3 nucleotides are TGTGCCAGCAGCCAATCTAGCACGTTGTACGAGCAGTACTTC. It yields the protein CASSQSSTLYEQYF.

J is TRBJ2-6 and V is TRBV5-1, with unresolved D. The CDR3 runs to 15 residues. Deletions cut 0 bases from V and 0 bases from J, with 4 bases between. Per germline, CDR1 SGHRS and CDR2 YFSETQ. For the CDR3, the DNA is TGCGCCAGCAGCTTGGCGGTCTCTGGGGCCAACGTCCTGACTTTC. Translated, it gives CASSLAVSGANVLTF.

The chain recombines TRBV5-1 with TRBJ2-7; 7 bases map to TRBD1. CDR1 is SGHRS and CDR2 is YFSETQ in the germline V gene. The CDR3 has 16 residues. With V trimmed by 0 bases and J by 0 bases, 6 bases remained unmatched. CDR3 sequence: CASSLGSTGSSYEQYF. The CDR3 region has the DNA TGCGCCAGCAGCTTGGGTTCGACAGGGAGCTCCTACGAGCAGTACTTC.

The chain has TRBV4-3 and TRBJ1-4; a possible D gene is TRBD1 (5 bases). This CDR3 is built from 20 residues. Per germline, CDR1 LGHNA and CDR2 YSLEER. Trimming removed 1 base from V and 7 bases from J, with 28 bases in between. CDR3 nucleotides: TGCGCCAGCAGCCAAGGCCCCGTTCGGGGGACCAACTCAAATAGTGAAAAACTGTTTTTT. It is translated as CASSQGPVRGTNSNSEKLFF.

The V and J genes are TRBV7-9 and TRBJ2-7; 10 bases are shared with TRBD1. V was clipped by 1 base and J by 2 bases; unmatched bases: 11. Germline CDR1 SEHNR, CDR2 FQNEAQ (reference sequence). The CDR3 loop spans 18 amino acids. The CDR3 is CASSLGGRGQGQPYEQYF. Written as DNA, the CDR3 is TGTGCCAGCAGCTTAGGAGGGAGGGGACAGGGGCAGCCCTACGAGCAGTACTTC.

This sequence joins TRBV4-2 and TRBJ1-1; 9 bases map to TRBD1. The CDR3 contains 14 residues. In germline, CDR1 is LGHNA, CDR2 YNFKEQ. The V and J ends lost 3 bases and 6 bases, in that order; junction bases with no gene match: 5. The DNA for the CDR3 is TGTGCCAGCAGCCAGCCCGGGACAGGGCCTGAAGCTTTCTTT. This codes for CASSQPGTGPEAFF.

The rearrangement links TRBV6-6 to TRBJ1-1; the D gene is possibly TRBD1 (5 bases). The CDR3 runs 14 residues. Germline loops: CDR1 MNHNY, CDR2 SVGAGI (reference sequence). The V gene lost 5 bases and the J gene lost 2 bases, with 12 bases spanning the gap. The CDR3 DNA sequence: TGTGCCAGCAGTCTCGGTGGGGCTAACACTGAAGCTTTCTTT. Protein sequence: CASSLGGANTEAFF.

The rearrangement uses TRBV6-5 and TRBJ2-7; D not certain. Trimming stripped 7 bases from V and 4 bases from J, with 8 bases between. Germline lookup yields CDR1 MNHEY and CDR2 SVGAGI. The CDR3 runs 11 residues. The CDR3 region is CASTDTYEQYF. The CDR3 nucleotides are TGTGCCAGCACCGACACTTACGAGCAGTACTTC.

This clone was observed a few times. The chain employs TRBV6-4 and TRBJ2-2; 13 bases line up with TRBD2. Trimming removed 2 bases from V and 3 bases from J; junction bases left unmatched: 0. Germline lookup yields CDR1 MRHNA and CDR2 SNTAGT. The CDR3 extends over 16 amino acids. The CDR3 DNA is TGTGCCAGCAGTGACACTAGCGGGGGGGACACCGGGGAGCTGTTTTTT. Translation: CASSDTSGGDTGELFF.

The chain has TRBV25-1 and TRBJ2-5; maybe TRBD2 (6 bases). Trimming took off 6 bases at V and 0 bases at J, with 14 bases between the two ends. This CDR3 is 15 amino acids long. Per germline, CDR1 MGHDK and CDR2 SYGVNS. CDR3 loop: CASRDTREYQETQYF. In nucleotides, the CDR3 is TGTGCCAGCAGAGATACCCGGGAGTACCAAGAGACCCAGTACTTC.

The chain is built from TRBV9 and TRBJ1-5, with TRBD1 matching over 7 bases. Per germline, CDR1 SGDLS and CDR2 YYNGEE. V trimming: 0 bases; J trimming: 6 bases; junction bases outside the gene matches: 12. The CDR3 loop spans 17 amino acids. Here the CDR3 DNA reads TGTGCCAGCAGCGTAGGCCCTCGGGCAGGGGGTGCTCAGCCCCAGCATTTT. Translated, it gives CASSVGPRAGGAQPQHF.

V gene TRBV12-5 combines with J gene TRBJ2-2; D perhaps matches TRBD1 (6 bases). CDR1 LGHNT and CDR2 FRNRAP come from the germline V gene. The CDR3 runs to 15 residues. Between the trimmed V and J ends, which lost 3 bases and 7 bases, there was a span of 15 bases. The CDR3 sequence is CASGFWQRGNGELFF. DNA for the CDR3: TGTGCTAGTGGTTTTTGGCAAAGGGGGAACGGGGAGCTGTTTTTT.

V gene TRBV7-2 combines with J gene TRBJ2-4; tentative D call: TRBD1 (5 bases). Germline V gives CDR1 SGHTA, CDR2 FQGNSA. Trimming pared 4 bases from V and 0 bases from J, leaving 13 bases between. CDR3 length: 16 amino acids. The CDR3 sequence: CASSSDRLLAKNIQYF. The CDR3 DNA reads as TGTGCCAGCAGCTCTGACAGACTCCTAGCCAAAAACATTCAGTACTTC.

Judged by abundance, this clone is medium-sized (0.01 to 0.1%). DNA of the CDR3: TGTGCCGCAGAGCGGAAAAGGACCATATATTTT. Its protein is CAAERKRTIYF. V and J are TRBV30 and TRBJ1-3; D is uncertain. V was shortened by 8 bases and J by 10 bases, with 15 bases between the two germline ends. Looked up from germline, CDR1 is GTSNPN and CDR2 is SVGIG (reference sequence). The CDR3 spans 11 residues.

The rearrangement uses TRBV5-1 and TRBJ2-5, with 7 positions matching TRBD2. The CDR3 consists of 14 residues. V shed 2 bases and J 0 bases; nucleotides not matched to a gene: 1. Per the germline V gene, CDR1 is SGHRS and CDR2 is YFSETQ. Here the CDR3 reads CASSFGGYQETQYF. In DNA, the CDR3 is TGCGCCAGCAGCTTCGGGGGGTACCAAGAGACCCAGTACTTC.

This sequence joins TRBV11-2 and TRBJ2-1, with TRBD1 matching over 9 bases. The J segment lost 6 bases and the V segment lost 5 bases, leaving 8 bases of the junction unmatched. CDR1 is SGHAT and CDR2 is FQNNGV in the germline V gene. The CDR3 length is 15 residues. The CDR3 region has the DNA TGTGCCAGCAGCCAGGGACAGGGAAGATTCAATGAGCAGTTCTTC. Protein product: CASSQGQGRFNEQFF.